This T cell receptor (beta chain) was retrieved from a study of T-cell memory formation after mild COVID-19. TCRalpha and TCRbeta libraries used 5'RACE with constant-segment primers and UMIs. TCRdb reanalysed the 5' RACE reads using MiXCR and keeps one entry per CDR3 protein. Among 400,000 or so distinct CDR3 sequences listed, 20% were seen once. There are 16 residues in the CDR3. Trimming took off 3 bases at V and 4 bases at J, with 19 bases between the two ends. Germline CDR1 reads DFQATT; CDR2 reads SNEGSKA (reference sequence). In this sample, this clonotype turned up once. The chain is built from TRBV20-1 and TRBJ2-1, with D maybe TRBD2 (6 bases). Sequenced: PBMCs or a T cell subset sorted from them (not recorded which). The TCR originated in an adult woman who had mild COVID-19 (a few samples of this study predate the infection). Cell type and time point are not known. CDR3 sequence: CSASREESWAYNEQFF. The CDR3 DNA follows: TGCAGTGCTAGCAGGGAGGAGTCTTGGGCTTACAATGAGCAGTTCTTC.